This entry lists 27 T cell receptor beta chains sequenced from one sample in a study of OX40 agonist ivuxolimab in advanced cancers. Libraries were made using the immunoSEQ multiplex PCR assay. Drawn from immuneACCESS, this table holds only the in-frame rearrangements with V and J called that TCRdb kept. Clones are partly lost; checked studies trace under half to an unresolved V gene and leave the rest unexplained. The sample has over 55,000 clones on record, approximately 90% of them singletons. 2% to 2.5% of the sample belongs to the ten largest clones. Sequenced here: CD4+ or CD8+ T cells sorted from blood, sampled in a trial of the OX40 agonist ivuxolimab. Every receptor here comes from an adult with an advanced solid tumor such as melanoma, head and neck, liver or kidney cancer.

The chain employs TRBV6-5 and TRBJ2-1, with 7 bases fitting TRBD2. The CDR3 sequence is 14 residues long. Germline lookup yields CDR1 MNHEY and CDR2 SVGAGI. After removal of 6 bases from V and 7 bases from J, the junction contained 9 bases not matched to a gene. CDR3 sequence: CASRIPGLPNEQFF. CDR3 coding DNA: TGTGCCAGCAGGATCCCGGGACTACCTAATGAGCAGTTCTTC.

The J gene is TRBJ1-5, the V gene TRBV5-6; D is uncertain. V was clipped by 2 bases and J by 5 bases, with 14 bases between them. Germline CDR1 reads SGHDT; CDR2 reads YYEEEE. The CDR3 length is 15 residues. CDR3 nucleotides: TGTGCCAGCAGCTTTTCCAGCTCCGTCGATCAGCCCCAGCATTTT. This codes for CASSFSSSVDQPQHF.

CDR3: CASRPWDSRSPLHF. The DNA of the CDR3 is TGTGCCAGCAGGCCCTGGGACAGCCGTTCACCCCTCCACTTT. The V gene is TRBV6-1, the J gene TRBJ1-6, with TRBD1 matching 7 bases. V lost 6 bases, J lost 9 bases, and 8 bases stayed unmatched. The CDR3 is 14 amino acids. CDR1 MNHNS and CDR2 SASEGT come from the germline V gene.

The chain carries TRBV10-3 and TRBJ2-7; D possibly matches TRBD1 or TRBD2 (6 bases each). Germline V gene lookup returns CDR1 ENHRY and CDR2 SYGVKD. The CDR3 is 13 amino acids. Trimming took 4 bases from V and 2 from J, leaving 9 bases between them. The CDR3 loop is CAISAGAAYEQYF. The DNA for the CDR3 is TGTGCCATCAGTGCGGGGGCCGCCTACGAGCAGTACTTC.

This chain connects TRBV2 to TRBJ2-1; 9 positions agree with TRBD1. V was pared by 7 bases and J by 7 bases, with 11 bases of the junction left unmatched. Germline V CDR1 and CDR2: SNHLY, FYNNEI. The CDR3 length is 15 residues. Here the CDR3 DNA reads TGTGCCAGCAACTCGGACAGGGGAATGAAGAATGAGCAGTTCTTC. Protein: CASNSDRGMKNEQFF.

The chain is built from TRBV7-9 and TRBJ1-5; 9 positions agree with TRBD1. The germline CDR1 and CDR2 sequences are SEHNR and FQNEAQ (reference sequence). J was trimmed by 6 bases and V by 1 base; bases with no gene match: 4. This CDR3 has 15 residues. The CDR3 is CASSLGGTGIQPQHF. CDR3 sequence (DNA): TGTGCCAGCAGCTTAGGTGGGACAGGGATTCAGCCCCAGCATTTT.

V usage is TRBV7-8 and J usage is TRBJ2-4, with TRBD2 matching over 7 bases. CDR1 is SGHVS, CDR2 FQNEAQ, per germline. This CDR3 spans 16 amino acids. V lost 0 bases to trimming and J lost 6 bases; unmatched junction nucleotides: 8. DNA of the CDR3: TGTGCCAGCAGCTTAGCAGGCTTTGCGGGAGCAAACATTCAGTACTTC. Its translation is CASSLAGFAGANIQYF.

This chain uses TRBV14 with TRBJ2-2; the D gene is possibly TRBD1 (7 bases). The CDR3 is 14 residues long. Trimming removed 5 bases from V and 7 bases from J, with 14 bases in between. The germline V gene has CDR1 SGHDN and CDR2 FVKESK. CDR3 DNA sequence: TGTGCCAGCAGCTCCAGACAGGGACTCGGGGAGCTGTTTTTT. This translates into CASSSRQGLGELFF. Filled out from reference TRBV14 and TRBJ2-2, the complete variable domain reads EAGVTQFPSHSVIEKGQTVTLRCDPISGHDNLYWYRRVMGKEIKFLLHFVKESKQDESGMPNNRFLAERTGGTYSTLKVQPAELEDSGVYFCASSSRQGLGELFFGEGSRLTVL.

V gene TRBV28 combines with J gene TRBJ2-7, with a weak D call TRBD1 (6 bases). The CDR3 sequence is 11 residues long. CDR1 is MDHEN, CDR2 SYDVKM, per germline. V was cut by 10 bases and J by 3 bases, with 10 bases left in between. CDR3 nucleotide sequence: TGTGCCACTCAGGGGAACTACGAGCAGTACTTC. Its protein product is CATQGNYEQYF.

V usage is TRBV28 and J usage is TRBJ2-3, with D possibly called TRBD1 or TRBD2 (6 bases each). The CDR3 extends over 14 amino acids. Germline V CDR1 and CDR2: MDHEN, SYDVKM. V lost 6 bases and J lost 0, with 10 bases in between. CDR3 amino acids: CASREGGSTDTQYF. The CDR3 nucleotides read TGTGCCAGCAGGGAGGGGGGTAGCACAGATACGCAGTATTTT. Drawing the rest from reference TRBV28 and TRBJ2-3, the complete variable domain is DVKVTQSSRYLVKRTGEKVFLECVQDMDHENMFWYRQDPGLGLRLIYFSYDVKMKEKGDIPEGYSVSREKKERFSLILESASTNQTSMYLCASREGGSTDTQYFGPGTRLTVL.

This clone was seen just once. CDR3 bases: TGTGCCAGCAGTCAACCAGGGGGCAGCACAGATACGCAGTATTTT. Translating gives CASSQPGGSTDTQYF. The chain combines TRBV6-5 with TRBJ2-3; TRBD1 agrees at 8 bases. CDR1 MNHEY and CDR2 SVGAGI come from the germline V gene. This CDR3 comprises 15 residues. The J segment lost 0 bases and the V segment lost 5 bases, leaving 4 bases of the junction unmatched.

The rearrangement uses TRBV18 and TRBJ2-1; TRBD2 matches 13 bases. Germline V gives CDR1 KGHSH, CDR2 LQKENI. CDR3 length: 18 residues. Trimming cost V 0 bases and J 1 base; bases outside gene matches: 3. CDR3 in amino acids: CASSPPGLAGSSYNEQFF. The CDR3 DNA reads as TGTGCCAGCTCACCACCGGGACTAGCGGGAAGTTCCTACAATGAGCAGTTCTTC.

The V gene is TRBV6-6, the J gene TRBJ2-1, with TRBD2 matching over 12 bases. CDR3 length equals 16 residues. CDR1 is MNHNY and CDR2 is SVGAGI in the germline V gene (reference sequence). The J segment lost 8 bases and the V segment lost 0 bases, leaving 5 bases of the junction unmatched. For the CDR3, the DNA is TGTGCCAGCAGTTACTCGAAGACTAGCGGGAGCGATGAGCAGTTCTTC. As protein: CASSYSKTSGSDEQFF.

The CDR3 DNA sequence: TGTGCCAGCTCACCCCGTGGAGAGGGGACTGAAGCTTTCTTT. It is translated as CASSPRGEGTEAFF. This chain connects TRBV18 to TRBJ1-1; D is possibly TRBD1 (5 bases). Germline V gene sequence: CDR1 KGHSH, CDR2 LQKENI. The CDR3 totals 14 residues. V lost 3 bases and J lost 5, with 13 bases in between.

The J gene is TRBJ2-5, the V gene TRBV14; no firm D call. Per germline, CDR1 SGHDN and CDR2 FVKESK. Between the trimmed V and J ends, which lost 5 bases and 0 bases, there was a span of 13 bases. The CDR3 spans 15 residues. The CDR3 region has the DNA TGTGCCAGCAGCTTTTCCAGTTGGGACCAAGAGACCCAGTACTTC. As protein: CASSFSSWDQETQYF.

The V gene is TRBV9, the J gene TRBJ2-7, with D possibly TRBD1 on 6 matching bases. Trimming removed 2 bases at V and 2 bases at J, with 20 bases between. The CDR3 has 17 residues. Germline lookup yields CDR1 SGDLS and CDR2 YYNGEE. CDR3 sequence (DNA): TGTGCCAGCAGCGTTAGGGACACCCCCTTGGGCACCTACGAGCAGTACTTC. This encodes CASSVRDTPLGTYEQYF.

The chain carries TRBV11-2 and TRBJ1-5; a weak D match, TRBD1 (6 bases). Trimming left V 5 bases short and J 0 bases short, with 11 bases between. The length of the CDR3 is 15 residues. From germline, CDR1 is SGHAT and CDR2 FQNNGV. CDR3 amino acids: CASSQQGNSNQPQHF. The DNA for the CDR3 is TGTGCCAGCAGCCAACAGGGAAATAGCAATCAGCCCCAGCATTTT.

V gene TRBV7-2 combines with J gene TRBJ2-7, with 8 nucleotides matching TRBD2. After removal of 5 bases from V and 4 bases from J, the junction contained 10 bases not matched to a gene. The germline V gene encodes CDR1 SGHTA and CDR2 FQGNSA. CDR3 size: 15 residues. The CDR3 nucleotides are TGTGCCAGCAGCAGAATCGGGGGGGCAGAGTACGAGCAGTACTTC. The encoded protein is CASSRIGGAEYEQYF.

The chain joins TRBV5-1 to TRBJ2-7; 7 bases are shared with TRBD2. V dropped 1 base and J dropped 6; count of bases not matched to a gene: 7. The CDR3 has 14 amino acids. The germline V gene encodes CDR1 SGHRS and CDR2 YFSETQ. Here the CDR3 DNA reads TGCGCCAGCAGCTTGAGGACTAGTCAAGGCGAGCAGTACTTC. Its translation is CASSLRTSQGEQYF.

This clone has just one count. The chain couples TRBV19 to TRBJ1-3; D is perhaps TRBD1 (5 bases). This CDR3 contains 15 residues. CDR1 is LNHDA, CDR2 SQIVND, per germline (reference sequence). V lost 7 bases to trimming and J lost 0 bases, with 13 bases between them. The CDR3 here is CASTKQDPSGNTIYF. Here the CDR3 DNA reads TGTGCCAGTACAAAACAGGACCCCTCTGGAAACACCATATATTTT.

V and J are TRBV4-1 and TRBJ2-5; 15 bases fit TRBD2. The germline V gene encodes CDR1 MGHRA and CDR2 YSYEKL. This CDR3 has 16 residues. J gave up 6 bases and V 1 base, and 3 bases lay outside the gene matches. The CDR3 loop reads CASSQGTSGGAKTQYF. Written as DNA, the CDR3 is TGCGCCAGCAGCCAAGGGACTAGCGGGGGGGCGAAGACCCAGTACTTC.

The V gene is TRBV5-4, the J gene TRBJ2-1; 15 positions match TRBD2. Germline V gene data show CDR1 as SGHNT and CDR2 as YYREEE (reference sequence). V was pared by 2 bases and J by 8 bases, with 8 bases of the junction left unmatched. The CDR3 loop spans 17 amino acids. CDR3 in amino acids: CASSLQPGLAGGHEQFF. Here the CDR3 DNA reads TGTGCCAGCAGCTTACAACCGGGACTAGCGGGAGGCCATGAGCAGTTCTTC.

This rearrangement joins TRBV29-1 to TRBJ2-5; 10 nucleotides line up with TRBD1. The germline gives CDR1 SQVTM, CDR2 ANQGSEA. Losses at the gene ends were 7 bases for V and 4 bases for J; bases not matched to a gene: 9. This CDR3 comprises 14 residues. The CDR3 DNA sequence: TGCAGCGGCCTCGGGGACAGGGGTATAGAGACCCAGTACTTC. Translating it yields CSGLGDRGIETQYF.

The chain uses TRBV27 and TRBJ2-1; 8 nucleotides align to TRBD2. V lost 7 bases, J lost 6 bases, and 14 bases stayed unmatched. The CDR3 totals 16 residues. Germline V gene lookup returns CDR1 MNHEY and CDR2 SMNVEV (reference sequence). The CDR3 sequence: CASTSLPGLGLNEQFF. In DNA form, the CDR3 reads TGTGCCAGCACCTCCCTACCGGGACTAGGCCTCAATGAGCAGTTCTTC.

The rearrangement joins TRBV13 to TRBJ2-6; 10 positions match TRBD1. Germline V gene lookup returns CDR1 PRHDT and CDR2 FYEKMQ (reference sequence). V lost 5 bases and J lost 0; bases outside the gene matches: 7. CDR3 length: 18 amino acids. CDR3 nucleotides: TGTGCCAGCAGCCACGACAGGGGGCGCGGCTCTGGGGCCAACGTCCTGACTTTC. Translation gives CASSHDRGRGSGANVLTF.

This clone was seen a handful of times. The chain employs TRBV19 and TRBJ1-5; D is possibly TRBD1 (6 bases). CDR3 length: 13 amino acids. Germline V gene data show CDR1 as LNHDA and CDR2 as SQIVND (reference sequence). Trimming stripped 4 bases from V and 3 bases from J, with 7 bases between. The chain's CDR3 is CASSRTVNQPQHF. CDR3 DNA sequence: TGTGCCAGTAGTAGGACAGTCAATCAGCCCCAGCATTTT.

The V and J genes are TRBV7-2 and TRBJ1-1; possibly TRBD1 for D (5 bases). Per germline, CDR1 SGHTA and CDR2 FQGNSA. This CDR3 has 14 amino acids. V lost 2 bases and J lost 5, with 12 bases in between. The CDR3 here is CASSLHMGETEAFF. Here the CDR3 DNA reads TGTGCCAGCAGCTTACATATGGGGGAAACTGAAGCTTTCTTT. The full variable domain, in which reference TRBV7-2 and TRBJ1-1 provide the parts outside the CDR3, is GAGVSQSPSNKVTEKGKDVELRCDPISGHTALYWYRQSLGQGLEFLIYFQGNSAPDKSGLPSDRFSAERTGGSVSTLTIQRTQQEDSAVYLCASSLHMGETEAFFGQGTRLTVV.